A single sample is the source of the 20 T cell receptor beta chains below, sequenced in a study of T cells in Graves' hyperthyroidism and ophthalmopathy. RNA transcripts served as the template for amplifying TCR beta CDR3 regions. First-round RT-PCR targeting the TCR CDR3 was performed with the HTBI primer set. TCRdb independently ran MiXCR on the multiplex PCR reads; one entry per CDR3 protein. The data contain around 720,000 distinct CDR3 sequences, 35% of them singletons. Sequenced material: blood. Receptor source: a woman in her thirties or forties with Graves' hyperthyroidism.

The rearrangement uses TRBV4-3 and TRBJ2-7; 7 nucleotides align to TRBD1. J gave up 7 bases and V 5 bases, and 5 bases lay outside the gene matches. Per the germline V gene, CDR1 is LGHNA and CDR2 is YSLEER. The CDR3 length is 12 residues. The CDR3 is CASSFGTAEQYF. As DNA, the CDR3 is TGCGCCAGCAGCTTTGGGACAGCAGAGCAGTACTTC.

This clonotype was seen at least ten times. V is TRBV19 and J is TRBJ1-1, with no clear D. V shed 9 bases and J shed 1 base, with 12 bases lying between them. The CDR3 totals 13 residues. The germline gives CDR1 LNHDA, CDR2 SQIVND (reference sequence). This CDR3 reads CASRLTANTEAFF. Here the CDR3 DNA reads TGTGCCAGCCGCTTAACAGCGAACACTGAAGCTTTCTTT.

This clonotype was detected many times. The chain carries TRBV29-1 and TRBJ1-1, with a possible D match to TRBD1 (6 bases). V lost 7 bases, J lost 5 bases, and 17 bases lay in between. There are 13 residues in the CDR3. Germline values: CDR1 SQVTM, CDR2 ANQGSEA. The CDR3 sequence: CSAGVFSGTEAFF. In DNA form, the CDR3 reads TGCAGCGCAGGGGTGTTCTCAGGGACTGAAGCTTTCTTT.

In this sample, this clonotype turned up many times. The chain employs TRBV7-9 and TRBJ1-2; weak D call: TRBD1 (5 bases). The V and J ends lost 5 bases and 8 bases respectively, with 18 bases between them. Germline values: CDR1 SEHNR, CDR2 FQNEAQ (reference sequence). The CDR3 has 14 amino acids. For the CDR3, the DNA is TGTGCCAGCAGCAAAGGGGTCTCTATCTGGGGCTACACCTTC. Encoded protein: CASSKGVSIWGYTF.

V is TRBV7-6 and J is TRBJ2-7, with 8 bases identical to TRBD2. CDR3 length: 15 amino acids. The junction had 6 bases not matched to a gene; V was cut back by 4 bases and J by 1 base. Germline CDR1 is SGHVS and CDR2 is FNYEAQ. The CDR3 bases are TGTGCCAGCAGCTCCTATAGCGGGGTGTCCTACGAGCAGTACTTC. It specifies CASSSYSGVSYEQYF.

The sample holds many counts of this clonotype. Written as DNA, the CDR3 is TGCAGCGTTGCTGTTTCGGACGCCGAGCAGTACTTC. This sequence encodes CSVAVSDAEQYF. The chain uses TRBV29-1 and TRBJ2-7; D uncertain. Germline values: CDR1 SQVTM, CDR2 ANQGSEA. This CDR3 has 12 residues. Trimming shortened V by 4 bases and J by 6 bases, and 13 bases separated the two germline ends.

This clonotype has ten or more counts. The chain uses TRBV7-9 and TRBJ2-2; no definite D call. Germline V gene sequence: CDR1 SEHNR, CDR2 FQNEAQ (reference sequence). The CDR3 spans 11 residues. Trimming left V 6 bases short and J 8 bases short, with 7 bases between. CDR3: CASSPTGELFF. DNA for the CDR3: TGTGCCAGCAGTCCGACAGGGGAGCTGTTTTTT.

This clonotype was detected once. The chain uses TRBV29-1 and TRBJ2-7; the D gene could be TRBD1 or TRBD2 (5 bases each). CDR3 size: 13 residues. Germline CDR1 and CDR2: SQVTM and ANQGSEA. The V end was cut by 8 bases, the J end by 5 bases, with 19 bases between. CDR3 sequence reads: CSQDGTGGDEQYF. The CDR3 region has the DNA TGCAGCCAAGACGGCACAGGAGGAGACGAGCAGTACTTC.

This clonotype was detected once. The genes are TRBV9 and TRBJ2-7, with TRBD1 matching 9 bases. The DNA end lines up better with TRBJ2-1; the J call may be wrong. The CDR3 contains 15 residues. Germline CDR1 reads SGDLS; CDR2 reads YYNGEE. The CDR3 DNA is TGTGCCAGCAGCGCAGACGGGACAGGGTACAATGAGCAGTTCTTC. This gives the protein CASSADGTGYNEQFF.

This clonotype has ten or more counts. The V call is TRBV10-2, the J call TRBJ1-2, with TRBD1 matching over 10 bases. The CDR3 has 12 amino acids. Germline V gene sequence: CDR1 WSHSY, CDR2 SAAADI. With 6 bases clipped from V and 8 bases from J, the junction kept 3 bases outside the gene matches. The CDR3 region has the DNA TGCGCCAGCAGCGGGACAGGGGAAGGCTACACCTTC. Its translation: CASSGTGEGYTF.

CDR3 residues: CASSIGEDQPQHF. As DNA, the CDR3 is TGTGCCAGCAGTATAGGGGAAGATCAGCCCCAGCATTTT. The chain couples TRBV7-2 to TRBJ1-5; tentatively, D is TRBD1 (5 bases). The germline CDR1 and CDR2 sequences are SGHTA and FQGNSA. The CDR3 is 13 amino acids. Trimming removed 6 bases at V and 5 bases at J, with 11 bases between.

This chain joins TRBV15 and TRBJ1-2, with 8 bases aligning to TRBD1. The CDR3 length is 15 residues. The junction had 4 bases not matched to a gene; V was cut back by 3 bases and J by 1 base. Germline CDR1 is LNHNV and CDR2 is YYDKDF (reference sequence). CDR3 amino acids: CATSSTGGHNYGYTF. The CDR3 DNA is TGTGCCACCAGCAGCACAGGGGGACATAACTATGGCTACACCTTC.

This clonotype appeared a few times. The CDR3 reads CASRRDRATEAFF. DNA for the CDR3: TGTGCCAGCCGTAGAGACAGGGCGACTGAAGCTTTCTTT. The chain has TRBV6-5 and TRBJ1-1; the match to TRBD1 covers 7 bases. The CDR3 runs 13 residues. Trimming took 8 bases from V and 5 from J; bases not matched to a gene: 8. CDR1 MNHEY and CDR2 SVGAGI come from the germline V gene.

There are many counts of this clonotype. This chain uses TRBV7-8 with TRBJ1-6; D may be TRBD1 (6 bases). There are 14 residues in the CDR3. The germline V gene has CDR1 SGHVS and CDR2 FQNEAQ. Trimming pared 5 bases from V and 10 bases from J, leaving 15 bases between. The CDR3 loop is CASSPQGLESPLHF. The DNA for the CDR3 is TGTGCCAGCAGCCCCCAGGGGCTTGAATCACCCCTCCACTTT. Combining the CDR3 with reference TRBV7-8 and TRBJ1-6 gives the whole variable domain GAGVSQSPRYKVAKRGQDVALRCDPISGHVSLFWYQQALGQGPEFLTYFQNEAQLDKSGLPSDRFFAERPEGSVSTLKIQRTQQEDSAVYLCASSPQGLESPLHFGNGTRLTVT.

The chain has TRBV6-5 and TRBJ2-7; no reliable D call. The germline V gene encodes CDR1 MNHEY and CDR2 SVGAGI. V was clipped by 4 bases and J by 2 bases, with 18 bases between them. The CDR3 is 16 residues long. The DNA of the CDR3 is TGTGCCAGCAGTTTAAATCGAGTGGCTTCGACCTACGAGCAGTACTTC. Residues: CASSLNRVASTYEQYF.

This clonotype was seen many times. The chain has TRBV7-9 and TRBJ1-4; D gene uncertain. CDR3 length: 16 residues. Germline V gene data show CDR1 as SEHNR and CDR2 as FQNEAQ (reference sequence). V was shortened by 5 bases and J by 1 base, with 14 bases between the two germline ends. The CDR3 spells CASSTTRTETNEKLFF. CDR3 DNA: TGTGCCAGCAGCACAACTCGGACGGAAACTAATGAAAAACTGTTTTTT.

This clonotype was seen a few times. The chain combines TRBV28 with TRBJ2-2; tentative D call: TRBD1 (6 bases). The CDR3 totals 13 residues. Trimming took off 6 bases at V and 4 bases at J, with 9 bases between the two ends. Germline V gives CDR1 MDHEN, CDR2 SYDVKM. CDR3 sequence: CASSTDSTGELFF. The CDR3 DNA reads TGTGCCAGCAGCACGGACAGCACCGGGGAGCTGTTTTTT.

Only a few counts were recorded for this clonotype. This chain uses TRBV10-2 with TRBJ1-2; D remains unclear. Germline V gene sequence: CDR1 WSHSY, CDR2 SAAADI. The CDR3 is made up of 15 amino acids. The V gene lost 2 bases and the J gene lost 4 bases, with 14 bases spanning the gap. The CDR3 region has the DNA TGCGCCAGCAGTGAGCCAGCCTCCGCTCCCTATGGCTACACCTTC. It is translated as CASSEPASAPYGYTF.

This clonotype was recorded at least ten times. The rearrangement joins TRBV20-1 to TRBJ1-1, with 11 bases fitting TRBD1. V dropped 6 bases and J dropped 5; count of bases not matched to a gene: 5. The CDR3 runs 13 residues. The germline CDR1 and CDR2 sequences are DFQATT and SNEGSKA (reference sequence). CDR3 sequence (DNA): TGCAGTGCCCCTGGACAGGGGGCAACTGAAGCTTTCTTT. Amino acid sequence: CSAPGQGATEAFF.

This clonotype appeared a few times. The CDR3 nucleotides read TGTGCCAGCAGCTTAGGAGGGGGGGCTTACTATGGCTACACCTTC. Its protein is CASSLGGGAYYGYTF. J is TRBJ1-2 and V is TRBV7-2; D is possibly TRBD1 (6 bases). CDR3 length: 15 amino acids. With 1 base removed from V and 3 bases from J, the gap between germline ends came to 12 bases. Germline CDR1 is SGHTA and CDR2 is FQGNSA. The full variable domain, rest sourced from reference TRBV7-2 and TRBJ1-2, is GAGVSQSPSNKVTEKGKDVELRCDPISGHTALYWYRQSLGQGLEFLIYFQGNSAPDKSGLPSDRFSAERTGGSVSTLTIQRTQQEDSAVYLCASSLGGGAYYGYTFGSGTRLTVV.